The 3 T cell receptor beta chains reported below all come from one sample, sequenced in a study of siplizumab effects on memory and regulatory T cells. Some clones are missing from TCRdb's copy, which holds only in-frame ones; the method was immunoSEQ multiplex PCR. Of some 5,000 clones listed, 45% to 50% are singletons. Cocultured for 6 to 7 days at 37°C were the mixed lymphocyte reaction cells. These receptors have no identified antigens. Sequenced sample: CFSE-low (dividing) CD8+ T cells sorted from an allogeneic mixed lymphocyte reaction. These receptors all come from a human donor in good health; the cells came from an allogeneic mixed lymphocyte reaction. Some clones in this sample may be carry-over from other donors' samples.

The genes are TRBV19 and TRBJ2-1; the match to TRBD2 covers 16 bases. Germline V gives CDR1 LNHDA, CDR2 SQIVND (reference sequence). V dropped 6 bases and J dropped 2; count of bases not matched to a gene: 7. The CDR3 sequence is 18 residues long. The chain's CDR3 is CASRPGTSGRGAYNEQFF. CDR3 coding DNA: TGTGCCAGTAGGCCCGGGACTAGCGGGAGGGGCGCCTACAATGAGCAGTTCTTC.

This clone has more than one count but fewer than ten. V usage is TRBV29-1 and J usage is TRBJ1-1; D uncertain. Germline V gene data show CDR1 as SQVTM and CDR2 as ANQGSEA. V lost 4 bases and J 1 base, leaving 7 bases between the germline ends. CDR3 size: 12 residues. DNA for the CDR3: TGCAGCGTTGTAGCTGGGAACACTGAAGCTTTCTTT. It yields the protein CSVVAGNTEAFF.

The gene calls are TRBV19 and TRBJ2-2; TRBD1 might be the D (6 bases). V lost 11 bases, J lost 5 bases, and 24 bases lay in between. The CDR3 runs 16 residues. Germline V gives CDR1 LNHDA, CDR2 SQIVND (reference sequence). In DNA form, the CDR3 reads TGTGCCTTCTGGAACCCGGGACCCAGGGGAACCGGGGAGCTGTTTTTT. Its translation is CAFWNPGPRGTGELFF.